These 6 T cell receptor beta chains originate from one sample sequenced in a study of cytomegalovirus exposure and HLA in healthy donors. It was with 60 Vbeta and 13 Jbeta primers that the PCR ran. Assay used: immunoSEQ multiplex PCR; TCRdb lists only in-frame clones, some missing. The sample records 93,000 or so clones, more than 75% being singletons. The source material was PBMCs. The origin of the receptors is a woman aged 18-29 years in good health and CMV-seropositive.

The gene calls are TRBV19 and TRBJ2-3; 7 nucleotides agree with TRBD1. The CDR3 covers 14 residues. Germline V gene data show CDR1 as LNHDA and CDR2 as SQIVND (reference sequence). V lost 5 bases to trimming and J lost 4 bases; unmatched junction nucleotides: 6. CDR3 sequence: CASSLTDRADTQYF. CDR3 DNA sequence: TGTGCCAGTAGTCTTACTGACAGGGCAGATACGCAGTATTTT.

The chain couples TRBV28 to TRBJ2-1, with TRBD2 identical over 15 bases. CDR3 length equals 18 residues. V lost 5 bases to trimming and J lost 4 bases; unmatched junction nucleotides: 9. Germline values: CDR1 MDHEN, CDR2 SYDVKM. Here the CDR3 DNA reads TGTGCCAGCAGTATAGGACTAGCGGGAGGGCCGGAGTACAATGAGCAGTTCTTC. Translating it yields CASSIGLAGGPEYNEQFF.

The rearrangement joins TRBV25-1 to TRBJ2-2; 10 nucleotides align to TRBD1. The CDR3 length is 15 residues. The germline V gene has CDR1 MGHDK and CDR2 SYGVNS. V gave up 5 bases and J gave up 7 bases; unmatched junction bases: 7. CDR3 sequence (DNA): TGTGCCAGCAGTCTAGGACAGGGGGAGCACGGGGAGCTGTTTTTT. It is translated as CASSLGQGEHGELFF.

The V and J genes are TRBV28 and TRBJ2-1; 8 nucleotides line up with TRBD2. The CDR3 loop spans 15 amino acids. With V trimmed by 2 bases and J by 6 bases, 6 bases remained unmatched. Germline lookup yields CDR1 MDHEN and CDR2 SYDVKM. Here the CDR3 DNA reads TGTGCCAGCAGTTTAAGCGGGAGTCCACGCAATGAGCAGTTCTTC. Amino acids: CASSLSGSPRNEQFF.

The V call is TRBV27, the J call TRBJ1-2, with D possibly being TRBD1 (6 bases). The CDR3 extends over 17 amino acids. V gave up 7 bases and J gave up 4 bases, with 25 bases separating them. Germline loops: CDR1 MNHEY, CDR2 SMNVEV (reference sequence). CDR3 amino acids: CASTPRGGWGSLYGYTF. CDR3 in DNA: TGTGCCAGCACCCCGAGGGGGGGCTGGGGGTCCCTCTATGGCTACACCTTC.

This rearrangement joins TRBV15 to TRBJ1-1; TRBD1 agrees at 10 bases. The J segment lost 8 bases and the V segment lost 3 bases, leaving 12 bases of the junction unmatched. CDR3 length equals 16 residues. Germline values: CDR1 LNHNV, CDR2 YYDKDF (reference sequence). Written as DNA, the CDR3 is TGTGCCACCAGCAGGGGAATGACCGGGACAGGGGCGGAAGCTTTCTTT. Translating gives CATSRGMTGTGAEAFF.